Sequencing of this T cell receptor beta chain was carried out in a study of blood T cell repertoires in COVID-19. Study in general: From the United States, Italy and Spain came samples of acute and convalescent COVID-19.

Assignment of participants to cohorts was predicated upon participant-reported clinical history. Cohort 3 recovery required two negative PCRs, clearance, or symptom resolution. This clone was counted once. Sequencing used immunoSEQ multiplex PCR; TCRdb keeps in-frame clones, though not all of them. The data contain approximately 280,000 clones, 87% of them seen just once; the ten biggest clones take up roughly 6.3%. This TCR derives from a woman aged 40 to 49 who had recovered from COVID-19. Sequences were obtained from PBMCs or T cells enriched from blood (not recorded which).

CDR3 region: CSVVQGGTEAFF. The DNA for the CDR3 is TGCAGCGTTGTCCAGGGCGGCACTGAAGCTTTCTTT. The genes are TRBV29-1 and TRBJ1-1, with D tentatively TRBD1 (5 bases). This CDR3 comprises 12 residues. Per germline, CDR1 SQVTM and CDR2 ANQGSEA. V lost 4 bases to trimming and J lost 4 bases, with 10 bases between them.